This entry lists 22 T cell receptor beta chains sequenced from one sample in a study of CD8+ T cells in alopecia areata. Stated treatment: oral pan-JAK inhibitor, 5-10 mg twice daily. As the sequencing template, cDNA was produced by extracting RNA and reverse transcribing it. Sequenced by immunoSEQ multiplex PCR; TCRdb stores in-frame clones only, minus some. Seen here are 80,000 to 100,000 clones, 44% observed once, and the top ten hold roughly 18%. The sample was CD8+ T cells sorted from blood, taken at week 24, from a patient treated with tofacitinib. Receptor source: a human donor with alopecia areata.

The chain recombines TRBV23-1 with TRBJ2-7; TRBD1 aligns across 8 bases. TRBV23-1 is treated as an ORF (open reading frame) with a function not yet certain. The V gene end was trimmed by 0 bases and the J gene end by 2 bases; junction bases not matched to a gene: 12. This CDR3 comprises 18 residues. DNA of the CDR3: TGCGCCAGCAGTCAATCTGCCAGGGGGCAAGTGCGTGCCTACGAGCAGTACTTC. The encoded protein is CASSQSARGQVRAYEQYF.

This sequence joins TRBV30 and TRBJ2-3, with D perhaps TRBD1 or TRBD2 (5 bases each). The CDR3 loop spans 15 amino acids. Trimming took 0 bases from V and 3 from J, leaving 13 bases between them. Germline V CDR1 and CDR2: GTSNPN, SVGIG (reference sequence). In nucleotides, the CDR3 is TGTGCCTGGAGTGTACGGGGCAGGGTGACAGATACGCAGTATTTT. Amino acid sequence: CAWSVRGRVTDTQYF. Full variable domain (outside the CDR3, taken from reference TRBV30 and TRBJ2-3): SQTIHQWPATLVQPVGSPLSLECTVEGTSNPNLYWYRQAAGRGLQLLFYSVGIGQISSEVPQNLSASRPQDRQFILSSKKLLLSDSGFYLCAWSVRGRVTDTQYFGPGTRLTVL.

The rearrangement joins TRBV27 to TRBJ2-2; 12 bases line up with TRBD2. The germline V gene encodes CDR1 MNHEY and CDR2 SMNVEV (reference sequence). The CDR3 covers 14 residues. Losses at the gene ends were 6 bases for V and 9 bases for J; bases not matched to a gene: 5. The CDR3 is CASRRLAGVWELFF. The CDR3 region has the DNA TGTGCCAGCAGGAGACTAGCGGGAGTCTGGGAGCTGTTTTTT.

The chain recombines TRBV7-9 with TRBJ2-7, with TRBD2 matching 7 bases. This CDR3 has 14 residues. Germline CDR1 is SEHNR and CDR2 is FQNEAQ (reference sequence). The V segment lost 4 bases and the J segment 2 bases; nucleotides outside the gene matches: 5. The CDR3 region has the DNA TGTGCCAGCAGCTCCGGCGGGGGAACCTACGAGCAGTACTTC. Encoded protein: CASSSGGGTYEQYF.

The DNA of the CDR3 is TGTGCCAGCAGCGTAGGCGTGGGTACCTACGAGCAGTACTTC. This encodes CASSVGVGTYEQYF. The V and J genes are TRBV9 and TRBJ2-7; D unresolved. V lost 0 bases and J lost 2, with 9 bases in between. The CDR3 spans 14 residues. In germline, CDR1 is SGDLS, CDR2 YYNGEE. Using reference TRBV9 and TRBJ2-7 for the parts outside the CDR3, the full variable domain is DSGVTQTPKHLITATGQRVTLRCSPRSGDLSVYWYQQSLDQGLQFLIQYYNGEERAKGNILERFSAQQFPDLHSELNLSSLELGDSALYFCASSVGVGTYEQYFGPGTRLTVT.

This clone was counted a few times. The chain joins TRBV11-2 to TRBJ2-7, with D uncertain. Germline CDR1 and CDR2: SGHAT and FQNNGV. The CDR3 has 12 amino acids. The V end lost 3 bases, the J end lost 1 base, and 4 bases lay between the germline ends. This chain's CDR3 is CASSLGSYEQYF. CDR3 sequence (DNA): TGTGCCAGCAGCTTGGGGTCCTACGAGCAGTACTTC.

To note about this clone: Additional DNA sequences in this sample encode the identical CDR3. The chain joins TRBV29-1 to TRBJ2-1; D is uncertain. V was trimmed by 4 bases and J by 0 bases, leaving 7 bases between them. The CDR3 consists of 13 residues. Germline values: CDR1 SQVTM, CDR2 ANQGSEA. CDR3 region: CSVGGSSYNEQFF. The CDR3 DNA follows: TGCAGCGTTGGTGGAAGCTCCTACAATGAGCAGTTCTTC.

The rearrangement links TRBV7-6 to TRBJ2-7, with TRBD2 matching 10 bases. J gave up 5 bases and V 4 bases, and 14 bases lay outside the gene matches. CDR1 SGHVS and CDR2 FNYEAQ come from the germline V gene. This CDR3 contains 17 residues. The CDR3 DNA reads TGTGCCAGCAGCTCCCCGAAAAATAGCGGGAGGTCGCACGAGCAGTACTTC. Its protein is CASSSPKNSGRSHEQYF. Full variable domain (missing parts from reference TRBV7-6 and TRBJ2-7): GAGVSQSPRYKVTKRGQDVALRCDPISGHVSLYWYRQALGQGPEFLTYFNYEAQQDKSGLPNDRFSAERPEGSISTLTIQRTEQRDSAMYRCASSSPKNSGRSHEQYFGPGTRLTVT.

This clone appeared a few times. The chain recombines TRBV7-9 with TRBJ2-7, with 8 bases that match TRBD2. This CDR3 has 15 residues. CDR1 and CDR2 (germline): SEHNR, FQNEAQ (reference sequence). With V trimmed by 4 bases and J by 4 bases, 9 bases remained unmatched. DNA of the CDR3: TGTGCCAGCAGCTCGAAGCGGGGGCCATTATACGAGCAGTACTTC. It encodes CASSSKRGPLYEQYF.

This clone was detected a few times. The chain uses TRBV27 and TRBJ2-5; D possibly corresponds to TRBD2 (6 bases). This CDR3 is 11 amino acids long. The ends were cut back, 8 bases at V and 7 bases at J, with 11 bases in the middle. Germline V gene data show CDR1 as MNHEY and CDR2 as SMNVEV (reference sequence). The CDR3 region has the DNA TGTGCCAGCGGAGGGGCCGGGACCCAGTACTTC. It encodes CASGGAGTQYF.

In this sample, this clone turned up a few times. This rearrangement joins TRBV6-5 to TRBJ2-2; TRBD1 agrees at 7 bases. The CDR3 length is 13 residues. CDR1 and CDR2 (germline): MNHEY, SVGAGI. Unmatched junction bases numbered 5, after V lost 6 bases and J lost 7 bases. The CDR3, as DNA: TGTGCCAGCAGCTCGACAGGGTTCGGGGAGCTGTTTTTT. Its protein is CASSSTGFGELFF.

The gene calls are TRBV5-1 and TRBJ1-2, with 8 bases lining up with TRBD1. The trim removed 5 bases at V and 5 bases at J, leaving 5 bases unmatched. This CDR3 spans 13 amino acids. CDR1 is SGHRS and CDR2 is YFSETQ in the germline V gene. Here the CDR3 DNA reads TGCGCCAGCAGTCACGGGACAGGATATGGCTACACCTTC. This codes for CASSHGTGYGYTF. The full variable domain, completed using reference TRBV5-1 and TRBJ1-2, is KAGVTQTPRYLIKTRGQQVTLSCSPISGHRSVSWYQQTPGQGLQFLFEYFSETQRNKGNFPGRFSGRQFSNSRSEMNVSTLELGDSALYLCASSHGTGYGYTFGSGTRLTVV.

The chain combines TRBV19 with TRBJ1-5; possible D gene TRBD1, 6 bases. Trimming took 4 bases from V and 5 from J, leaving 9 bases between them. This CDR3 has 13 amino acids. Germline CDR1 and CDR2: LNHDA and SQIVND (reference sequence). CDR3 DNA sequence: TGTGCCAGTAGTACAGGGGTGGATCAGCCCCAGCATTTT. This encodes CASSTGVDQPQHF.

The V call is TRBV29-1, the J call TRBJ2-7; 12 positions agree with TRBD2. V lost 6 bases to trimming and J lost 2 bases; unmatched junction nucleotides: 11. This CDR3 comprises 16 residues. The germline CDR1 and CDR2 sequences are SQVTM and ANQGSEA. The CDR3 region has the DNA TGCAGCGTAGTGGGGACTAGCGGGTCTAGACCCTACGAGCAGTACTTC. This translates into CSVVGTSGSRPYEQYF.

This sequence joins TRBV27 and TRBJ2-2, with D possibly being TRBD2 (5 bases). V lost 2 bases to trimming and J lost 11 bases, with 18 bases between them. The CDR3 covers 15 residues. Germline V gene sequence: CDR1 MNHEY, CDR2 SMNVEV (reference sequence). DNA for the CDR3: TGTGCCAGCAGTTTACCAGGATCGGGGTTTCGAGAGCTGTTTTTT. This gives the protein CASSLPGSGFRELFF.

V gene TRBV15 combines with J gene TRBJ2-7; D gene unclear. V lost 1 base and J lost 6, with 10 bases in between. This CDR3 has 13 residues. CDR1 and CDR2 (germline): LNHNV, YYDKDF (reference sequence). The CDR3 DNA follows: TGTGCCACCAGCAGAGTCCCTTCGGGCGAGCAGTACTTC. Its protein product is CATSRVPSGEQYF.

This clone appeared a few times. V is TRBV29-1 and J is TRBJ2-3; tentatively, D is TRBD2 (5 bases). The CDR3 is 16 residues long. Trimming cost V 6 bases and J 4 bases, with 23 bases left between them. The germline gives CDR1 SQVTM, CDR2 ANQGSEA. The CDR3 spells CSVIDVSGSHSDTQYF. For the CDR3, the DNA is TGCAGCGTCATTGACGTAAGCGGATCGCACTCAGATACGCAGTATTTT.

The chain links TRBV5-1 to TRBJ1-2; 8 bases are shared with TRBD1. Trimming removed 1 base from V and 6 bases from J; junction bases left unmatched: 2. The V gene's germline CDR1 is SGHRS and CDR2 YFSETQ. This CDR3 has 13 residues. CDR3 in DNA: TGCGCCAGCAGCTTGCCAGGGGGCGATGGCTACACCTTC. Translated: CASSLPGGDGYTF.

The J gene is TRBJ2-7, the V gene TRBV7-9; D not resolved. The germline gives CDR1 SEHNR, CDR2 FQNEAQ (reference sequence). Trimming stripped 4 bases from V and 2 bases from J, with 6 bases between. The CDR3 loop spans 12 amino acids. In nucleotides, the CDR3 is TGTGCCAGCAGCTACCTAACCTACGAGCAGTACTTC. Its protein is CASSYLTYEQYF. The full variable domain, its missing parts supplied by reference TRBV7-9 and TRBJ2-7, is DTGVSQNPRHKITKRGQNVTFRCDPISEHNRLYWYRQTLGQGPEFLTYFQNEAQLEKSRLLSDRFSAERPKGSFSTLEIQRTEQGDSAMYLCASSYLTYEQYFGPGTRLTVT.

The chain is built from TRBV9 and TRBJ2-5; D unresolved. The V and J ends lost 0 bases and 5 bases respectively, with 8 bases between them. CDR3 length equals 13 residues. Germline V CDR1 and CDR2: SGDLS, YYNGEE. The CDR3, as DNA: TGTGCCAGCAGCGTAGATCCGTCGGAGACCCAGTACTTC. Amino acid sequence: CASSVDPSETQYF.

The chain joins TRBV7-2 to TRBJ2-5; TRBD1 is a possible D gene (6 bases). CDR1 and CDR2 (germline): SGHTA, FQGNSA. V lost 0 bases, J lost 4 bases, and 12 bases lay in between. There are 15 residues in the CDR3. CDR3 sequence: CASSLASGVRETQYF. The DNA of the CDR3 is TGTGCCAGCAGCTTAGCATCAGGGGTCAGAGAGACCCAGTACTTC.

The CDR3 loop is CASSVGSPFVETQYF. The DNA of the CDR3 is TGTGCCAGCAGCGTAGGGTCACCGTTTGTAGAGACCCAGTACTTC. The rearrangement uses TRBV9 and TRBJ2-5; D unclear. The CDR3 is made up of 15 amino acids. V was cut by 0 bases and J by 4 bases, with 13 bases left in between. In germline, CDR1 is SGDLS, CDR2 YYNGEE.